This is a list of T cell receptor beta chains from one sample in a study of control samples from healthy donors and cancer patients. Sequencing used immunoSEQ multiplex PCR; TCRdb keeps in-frame clones, though not all of them. The data hold tens of thousands of clones, with around nine tenths observed a single time. Sequencing used PBMCs. The receptors come from a woman in her sixties with head and neck cancer. The CDR3 runs from the conserved cysteine through the conserved F or W. A D gene is named only where the DNA matches it firmly. Expanded clones are given a class, and other clones once, few, many or no size at all.

v_gene	j_gene	d_gene	abundance	CDR3aa	CDR3nt
TRBV10-1	TRBJ2-1	TRBD2	-	CASSPSGRVSYGQFF	TGCGCCAGCAGTCCTAGCGGGAGGGTCAGCTATGGGCAGTTCTTC
TRBV19	TRBJ1-1	-	once	CASSQNRERTRNTEAFF	TGTGCCAGTAGCCAAAATAGGGAACGGACGAGAAACACTGAAGCTTTCTTT
TRBV28	TRBJ2-2	TRBD1	-	CASIPGQGNTGELFF	TGTGCCAGCATTCCGGGACAGGGAAACACCGGGGAGCTGTTTTTT
TRBV7-8	TRBJ2-3	-	-	CASSFNAGTDTQYF	TGTGCCAGCAGCTTTAATGCGGGAACGGATACGCAGTATTTT
TRBV5-1	TRBJ1-2	-	-	CASSSPTAPLNYGYTF	TGCGCCAGCAGCTCCCCGACAGCGCCCCTGAACTATGGCTACACCTTC
TRBV5-5	TRBJ2-7	-	-	CASSLAPGGTSSYEQYF	TGTGCCAGCAGCTTGGCCCCTGGCGGGACCTCCTCCTACGAGCAGTACTTC
TRBV10-1	TRBJ2-1	TRBD2	-	CASTPTGLAGAGEQFF	TGCGCCAGCACCCCTACCGGACTAGCGGGAGCTGGTGAGCAGTTCTTC
TRBV19	TRBJ2-7	-	-	CASSIRSSGYEQYF	TGTGCCAGTAGTATCAGAAGCTCGGGCTACGAGCAGTACTTC
TRBV10-3	TRBJ2-1	TRBD1	-	CAIRGPGQGESYNEQFF	TGTGCCATCAGAGGGCCAGGACAGGGGGAATCCTACAATGAGCAGTTCTTC
TRBV4-1	TRBJ2-1	TRBD2	-	CASSFGTGGLAGGVNEQFF	TGCGCCAGCAGCTTCGGGACAGGAGGACTAGCGGGAGGGGTCAATGAGCAGTTCTTC
TRBV18	TRBJ2-7	TRBD1	-	CASSPQTGASYEQYF	TGTGCCAGCTCACCCCAAACAGGGGCGTCCTACGAGCAGTACTTC
TRBV5-8	TRBJ2-5	TRBD1	-	CASSLIPPGGRETQYF	TGTGCCAGCAGCTTGATTCCCCCAGGGGGCCGAGAGACCCAGTACTTC
TRBV21-1	TRBJ1-1	-	-	CASSTSDRGETNTEAFF	TGTGCCAGCAGCACCTCGGACAGGGGCGAGACCAACACTGAAGCTTTCTTT
TRBV7-9	TRBJ2-5	TRBD1	once	CASSNWDSQETQYF	TGTGCCAGCAGCAATTGGGACAGCCAAGAGACCCAGTACTTC
TRBV19	TRBJ2-1	-	-	CASSKQAGSYNEQFF	TGTGCCAGTAGTAAGCAGGCCGGCTCCTACAATGAGCAGTTCTTC
TRBV27	TRBJ1-4	-	-	CASRGSLGGNEKLFF	TGTGCCAGCAGGGGATCCTTGGGGGGTAATGAAAAACTGTTTTTT
TRBV29-1	TRBJ1-1	-	-	CSVGFQNTEAFF	TGCAGCGTTGGTTTCCAAAACACTGAAGCTTTCTTT
TRBV19	TRBJ1-5	-	-	CASSELQGSNQPQHF	TGTGCCAGTAGTGAGCTTCAGGGTTCCAATCAGCCCCAGCATTTT
TRBV5-1	TRBJ2-3	-	few	CASTLGGDPNTDTQYF	TGCGCCAGCACCTTAGGAGGGGACCCTAACACAGATACGCAGTATTTT
TRBV9	TRBJ2-5	TRBD2	-	CASSPLAGEETQYF	TGTGCCAGCAGCCCCTTAGCGGGAGAAGAGACCCAGTACTTC
TRBV30	TRBJ1-1	-	once	CAWGRGNTEAFF	TGTGCCTGGGGCAGGGGGAACACTGAAGCTTTCTTT
TRBV30	TRBJ2-7	TRBD1	-	CAWTRPGQAYEQYF	TGTGCCTGGACTAGACCGGGACAGGCCTACGAGCAGTACTTC
TRBV11-1	TRBJ2-1	-	-	CASSSGTTYNEQFF	TGTGCCAGCAGTTCCGGGACCACATACAATGAGCAGTTCTTC
TRBV12-3/TRBV12-4	TRBJ2-7	-	-	CASSSGQTYEQYF	TGTGCCAGCAGTTCCGGACAGACCTACGAGCAGTACTTC
TRBV28	TRBJ1-5	TRBD1	-	CASTKPRTGISNQPQHF	TGTGCCAGCACCAAGCCCCGGACAGGGATAAGCAATCAGCCCCAGCATTTT
TRBV6-6	TRBJ2-7	-	-	CASSYSSYEQYF	TGTGCCAGCAGTTACTCCTCCTACGAGCAGTACTTC
TRBV7-8	TRBJ2-3	TRBD2	-	CASSLVRLREGLWDTQYF	TGTGCCAGCAGCTTAGTTCGGTTGAGGGAGGGCCTCTGGGATACGCAGTATTTT
TRBV7-2	TRBJ2-5	-	-	CASSLDPHPQETQYF	TGTGCCAGCAGCTTAGATCCGCATCCCCAAGAGACCCAGTACTTC
TRBV5-6	TRBJ2-3	-	once	CASSHGQRSTTDTQYF	TGTGCCAGCAGCCATGGACAGCGGTCGACCACAGATACGCAGTATTTT
TRBV7-3	TRBJ1-1	-	once	CASSLTGGNTEAFF	TGTGCCAGCAGCTTAACGGGAGGAAACACTGAAGCTTTCTTT
TRBV11-3	TRBJ2-7	TRBD1	-	CASSSTGTYEQYF	TGTGCCAGCAGCTCGACAGGGACCTACGAGCAGTACTTC
TRBV10-1	TRBJ2-5	-	-	CASSQDRAGSPQYF	TGCGCCAGCAGTCAAGACAGAGCTGGGTCGCCCCAGTACTTC
TRBV16	TRBJ2-1	TRBD2	-	CASSNTGTRNNEQFF	TGTGCCAGCAGCAACACCGGGACTAGGAACAATGAGCAGTTCTTC
TRBV30	TRBJ2-3	-	-	CAWSHPDTQYF	TGTGCCTGGAGTCACCCGGATACGCAGTATTTT
TRBV11-2	TRBJ1-2	-	-	CASSLLDALSVSSYTF	TGTGCCAGCAGCTTACTCGACGCCCTCTCCGTTTCAAGCTACACCTTC
TRBV5-1	TRBJ1-1	TRBD1	-	CASSVQGEKAFF	TGCGCCAGCAGCGTACAGGGGGAGAAAGCTTTCTTT
TRBV29-1	TRBJ2-3	TRBD1	once	CSAGQGEDTQYF	TGCAGCGCCGGACAGGGAGAAGATACGCAGTATTTT
TRBV15	TRBJ1-6	-	-	CATSRDRAGSPLHF	TGTGCCACCAGCAGAGACAGGGCGGGCTCACCCCTCCACTTT
TRBV19	TRBJ2-1	TRBD2	few	CASSMGAGGPSYNEQFF	TGTGCCAGTAGTATGGGAGCGGGAGGGCCCTCCTACAATGAGCAGTTCTTC
TRBV5-1	TRBJ2-5	TRBD2	-	CASSSTSPQETQYF	TGCGCCAGCAGCTCGACTAGCCCCCAGGAGACCCAGTACTTC
TRBV27	TRBJ1-5	-	-	CASSLSGFNQPQHF	TGTGCCAGCAGTTTATCAGGTTTCAATCAGCCCCAGCATTTT
TRBV28	TRBJ2-3	-	few	CASSSSPRAFYREQGDTQYF	TGTGCCAGCAGTTCCTCACCCCGCGCCTTCTACAGGGAACAGGGAGATACGCAGTATTTT
TRBV6-5	TRBJ2-1	TRBD2	-	CASRRGTSDNEQFF	TGTGCCAGCAGACGAGGGACTAGCGACAATGAGCAGTTCTTC
TRBV27	TRBJ2-3	-	-	CASMYGRAHTDTQYF	TGTGCCAGCATGTATGGTAGGGCACACACAGATACGCAGTATTTT
TRBV7-6	TRBJ2-1	TRBD2	-	CASSLTTAGVDNEQFF	TGTGCCAGCAGCTTAACTACTGCGGGAGTGGATAATGAGCAGTTCTTC